This is a list of T cell receptor beta chains from one sample in a study of blood T cell repertoires in COVID-19. The repertoire was sequenced with immunoSEQ multiplex PCR; TCRdb's copy has only in-frame clones and lacks some. The sample carries 200,000 to 250,000 clones, 86% recorded once. The specimen was PBMCs or T cells enriched from blood (not recorded which). The receptors shown here come from a woman aged 40 to 55 with acute COVID-19. CDR3s include the opening cysteine and the closing phenylalanine or tryptophan. D genes are given only for firm matches. The size of a clone is reported for some rows only, either as once, few or many, or as a class for expanded clones.

clone size: -; J gene: TRBJ1-1; V gene: TRBV2; D gene: -; CDR3 protein: CARSYLRGNEAEAFF; CDR3 DNA: TGTGCCAGGTCCTACTTAAGGGGGAACGAAGCTGAAGCTTTCTTT
clone size: -; J gene: TRBJ2-1; V gene: TRBV7-3; D gene: -; CDR3 protein: CASSLRSGAPGSYNEQFF; CDR3 DNA: TGTGCCAGCAGCTTACGATCAGGGGCCCCAGGGTCCTACAATGAGCAGTTCTTC
clone size: -; J gene: TRBJ2-3; V gene: TRBV24-1; D gene: TRBD1; CDR3 protein: CATSDYNRGRADTQYF; CDR3 DNA: TGTGCCACCAGTGATTATAACAGGGGGCGCGCAGATACGCAGTATTTT
clone size: -; J gene: TRBJ1-2; V gene: TRBV4-3; D gene: TRBD1; CDR3 protein: CASSQDFDRGYGYTF; CDR3 DNA: TGCGCCAGCAGCCAAGATTTCGACAGGGGGTATGGCTACACCTTC
clone size: -; J gene: TRBJ1-3; V gene: TRBV9; D gene: -; CDR3 protein: CASSLLDSSGNTIYF; CDR3 DNA: TGTGCCAGCAGCCTCCTCGACAGTTCTGGAAACACCATATATTTT
clone size: -; J gene: TRBJ1-4; V gene: TRBV7-2; D gene: -; CDR3 protein: CASSLIQGSNEKLFF; CDR3 DNA: TGTGCCAGCAGCTTAATTCAGGGGAGTAATGAAAAACTGTTTTTT
clone size: -; J gene: TRBJ1-1; V gene: TRBV5-4; D gene: TRBD1; CDR3 protein: CASSYSTGFGTEAFF; CDR3 DNA: TGTGCCAGCAGCTACTCGACAGGGTTTGGCACTGAAGCTTTCTTT
clone size: -; J gene: TRBJ1-2; V gene: TRBV7-9; D gene: TRBD1; CDR3 protein: CASSSIRDRDYGYTF; CDR3 DNA: TGTGCCAGCAGTTCGATCCGGGACAGGGATTATGGCTACACCTTC
clone size: -; J gene: TRBJ2-2; V gene: TRBV19; D gene: TRBD1; CDR3 protein: CASSLRDRATGELFF; CDR3 DNA: TGTGCCAGTAGCCTCCGGGACAGGGCGACCGGGGAGCTGTTTTTT
clone size: -; J gene: TRBJ1-5; V gene: TRBV25-1; D gene: -; CDR3 protein: CASRQGNQPQHF; CDR3 DNA: TGTGCCAGCAGACAGGGCAATCAGCCCCAGCATTTT
clone size: -; J gene: TRBJ1-3; V gene: TRBV12-3/TRBV12-4; D gene: -; CDR3 protein: CASSSNTIYF; CDR3 DNA: TGTGCCAGCAGCTCAAACACCATATATTTT
clone size: once; J gene: TRBJ2-5; V gene: TRBV5-1; D gene: -; CDR3 protein: CASSPYSSGETQYF; CDR3 DNA: TGCGCCAGCAGCCCCTATTCCTCGGGGGAGACCCAGTACTTC
clone size: -; J gene: TRBJ2-1; V gene: TRBV9; D gene: TRBD2; CDR3 protein: CASSGSGTTHGGEQFF; CDR3 DNA: TGTGCCAGCAGCGGATCCGGGACTACCCATGGGGGTGAGCAGTTCTTC
clone size: -; J gene: TRBJ1-1; V gene: TRBV5-6; D gene: -; CDR3 protein: CAGSSMNTEAFF; CDR3 DNA: TGTGCAGGCAGCAGCATGAACACTGAAGCTTTCTTT
clone size: -; J gene: TRBJ2-5; V gene: TRBV3-1/TRBV3-2; D gene: TRBD2; CDR3 protein: CASSRTSGGSYQETQYF; CDR3 DNA: TGTGCCAGCAGCCGGACTAGCGGGGGATCGTACCAAGAGACCCAGTACTTC
clone size: -; J gene: TRBJ2-7; V gene: TRBV29-1; D gene: -; CDR3 protein: CSVETSSYEQYF; CDR3 DNA: TGCAGCGTTGAGACAAGCTCCTACGAGCAGTACTTC
clone size: -; J gene: TRBJ2-4; V gene: TRBV21-1; D gene: -; CDR3 protein: CASSKRAKLAKNIQYF; CDR3 DNA: TGTGCCAGCAGCAAACGAGCCAAACTAGCCAAAAACATTCAGTACTTC
clone size: -; J gene: TRBJ1-1; V gene: TRBV7-9; D gene: TRBD1; CDR3 protein: CASSSGTVRNTEAFF; CDR3 DNA: TGTGCCAGCAGCTCCGGGACAGTCCGGAACACTGAAGCTTTCTTT
clone size: -; J gene: TRBJ1-6; V gene: TRBV7-2; D gene: TRBD1; CDR3 protein: CASSFPMNRGLSPLHF; CDR3 DNA: TGTGCCAGCAGCTTCCCGATGAACAGGGGACTTTCACCCCTCCACTTT
clone size: -; J gene: TRBJ1-6; V gene: TRBV7-9; D gene: TRBD1; CDR3 protein: CASSLRTGGNSPLHF; CDR3 DNA: TGTGCCAGCAGCCTAAGGACAGGGGGAAATTCACCCCTCCACTTT
clone size: few; J gene: TRBJ1-1; V gene: TRBV2; D gene: TRBD1; CDR3 protein: CASSRDRGFVNTEAFF; CDR3 DNA: TGTGCCAGCAGTAGGGACAGGGGCTTCGTGAACACTGAAGCTTTCTTT
clone size: -; J gene: TRBJ1-2; V gene: TRBV19; D gene: TRBD1; CDR3 protein: CASKVETGGYGYTF; CDR3 DNA: TGTGCCAGTAAGGTAGAGACAGGGGGCTATGGCTACACCTTC
clone size: -; J gene: TRBJ2-7; V gene: TRBV5-1; D gene: TRBD1; CDR3 protein: CASSSYRGSAYEQYF; CDR3 DNA: TGCGCCAGCAGCTCATACAGGGGATCGGCCTACGAGCAGTACTTC
clone size: once; J gene: TRBJ1-2; V gene: TRBV27; D gene: TRBD1; CDR3 protein: CASRQTGGLYGYTF; CDR3 DNA: TGTGCCAGCAGACAAACAGGGGGTCTTTACGGCTACACCTTC